The 3 T cell receptor beta chains reported below all come from one sample, sequenced in a study of OX40 agonist ivuxolimab in advanced cancers. The assay was immunoSEQ multiplex PCR, and TCRdb's table has in-frame clones only and misses some. The sample includes 28,000 or so clones, 84% of them seen just once. The sample was CD4+ or CD8+ T cells sorted from blood, taken in a trial of the OX40 agonist ivuxolimab. These receptors all come from an adult with an advanced solid tumor such as melanoma, head and neck, liver or kidney cancer.

The chain couples TRBV11-2 to TRBJ2-2, with 11 bases identical to TRBD1. V lost 3 bases, J lost 4 bases, and 4 bases stayed unmatched. The CDR3 loop spans 16 amino acids. Germline CDR1 SGHAT, CDR2 FQNNGV. The CDR3 coding sequence is TGTGCCAGCAGCTTGGACAGGGGGCGCCTCACCGGGGAGCTGTTTTTT. It yields the protein CASSLDRGRLTGELFF. The full variable domain, rest sourced from reference TRBV11-2 and TRBJ2-2, is EAGVAQSPRYKIIEKRQSVAFWCNPISGHATLYWYQQILGQGPKLLIQFQNNGVVDDSQLPKDRFSAERLKGVDSTLKIQPAKLEDSAVYLCASSLDRGRLTGELFFGEGSRLTVL.

This clone was seen many times. The chain joins TRBV19 to TRBJ2-3; possibly TRBD2 for D (6 bases). The ends were cut back, 6 bases at V and 3 bases at J, with 13 bases in the middle. Germline V gene sequence: CDR1 LNHDA, CDR2 SQIVND (reference sequence). The length of the CDR3 is 14 residues. This CDR3 is CASSLGRETDTQYF. CDR3 nucleotides: TGTGCCAGTAGCCTAGGGCGGGAAACAGATACGCAGTATTTT.

This clone occurred once. The genes are TRBV28 and TRBJ1-5; D is unresolved. Trimming shortened V by 5 bases and J by 7 bases, and 6 bases separated the two germline ends. This CDR3 comprises 11 residues. The V gene's germline CDR1 is MDHEN and CDR2 SYDVKM. CDR3 region: CASSLGQPQHF. The CDR3 DNA follows: TGTGCCAGCAGTCTAGGGCAGCCCCAGCATTTT.